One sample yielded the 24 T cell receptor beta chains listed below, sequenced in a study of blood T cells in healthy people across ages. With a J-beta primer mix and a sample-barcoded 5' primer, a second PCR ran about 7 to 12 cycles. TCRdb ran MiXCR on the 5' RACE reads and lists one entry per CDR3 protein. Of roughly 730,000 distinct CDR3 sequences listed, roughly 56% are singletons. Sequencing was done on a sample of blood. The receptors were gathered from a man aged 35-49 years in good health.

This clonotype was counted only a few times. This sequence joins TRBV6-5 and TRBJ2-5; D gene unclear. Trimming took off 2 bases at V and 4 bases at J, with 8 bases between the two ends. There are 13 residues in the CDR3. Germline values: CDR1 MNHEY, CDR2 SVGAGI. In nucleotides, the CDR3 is TGTGCCAGCAGTTACGATGATTCAGAGACCCAGTACTTC. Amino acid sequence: CASSYDDSETQYF.

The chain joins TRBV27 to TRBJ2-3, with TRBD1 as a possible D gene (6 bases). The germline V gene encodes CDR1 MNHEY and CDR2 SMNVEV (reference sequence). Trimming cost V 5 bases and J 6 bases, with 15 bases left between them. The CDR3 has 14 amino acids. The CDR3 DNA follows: TGTGCCAGCAGTGTAACTTCAGGGGCCGATACGCAGTATTTT. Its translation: CASSVTSGADTQYF.

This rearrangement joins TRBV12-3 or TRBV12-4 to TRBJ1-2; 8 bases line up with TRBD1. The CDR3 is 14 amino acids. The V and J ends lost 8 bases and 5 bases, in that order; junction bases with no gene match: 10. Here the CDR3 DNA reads TGTGCCAGCGAGGGACAGGATGTCCCGTATGGCTACACCTTC. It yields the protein CASEGQDVPYGYTF.

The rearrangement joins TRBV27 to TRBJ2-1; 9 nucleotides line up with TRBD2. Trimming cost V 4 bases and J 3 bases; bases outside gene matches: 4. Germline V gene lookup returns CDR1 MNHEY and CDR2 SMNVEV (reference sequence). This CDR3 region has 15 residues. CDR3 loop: CASSWASGVYNEQFF. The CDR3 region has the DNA TGTGCCAGCAGTTGGGCTAGCGGGGTCTACAATGAGCAGTTCTTC.

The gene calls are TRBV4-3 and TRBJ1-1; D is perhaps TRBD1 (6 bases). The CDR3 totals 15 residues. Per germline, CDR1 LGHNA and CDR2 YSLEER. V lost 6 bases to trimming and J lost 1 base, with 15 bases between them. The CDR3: CASRPQQGENTEAFF. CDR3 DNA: TGCGCCAGCAGACCGCAACAGGGCGAGAACACTGAAGCTTTCTTT.

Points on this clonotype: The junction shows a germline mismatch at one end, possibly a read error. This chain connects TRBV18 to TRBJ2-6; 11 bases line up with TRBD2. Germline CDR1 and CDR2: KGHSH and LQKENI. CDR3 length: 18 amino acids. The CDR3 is CASSPSLAGGSGANVPTF. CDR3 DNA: TGTGCCAGCTCACCATCCCTAGCGGGGGGCTCTGGGGCCAACGTCCCGACTTTC.

The CDR3 DNA sequence: TGTGCCAGCATCCGGAAGGTGGGGAGCGTAGATACGCAGTATTTT. This gives the protein CASIRKVGSVDTQYF. The genes are TRBV7-9 and TRBJ2-3; TRBD2 might be the D (5 bases). Trimming shortened V by 7 bases and J by 5 bases, and 19 bases separated the two germline ends. Per germline, CDR1 SEHNR and CDR2 FQNEAQ (reference sequence). The CDR3 extends over 15 amino acids.

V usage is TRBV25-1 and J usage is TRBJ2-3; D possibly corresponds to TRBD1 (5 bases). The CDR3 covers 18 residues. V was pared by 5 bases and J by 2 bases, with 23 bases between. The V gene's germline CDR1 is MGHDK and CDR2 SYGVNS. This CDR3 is CASSLTLATGRLTDTQYF. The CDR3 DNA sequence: TGTGCCAGCAGTCTTACGTTGGCCACAGGTCGGCTCACAGATACGCAGTATTTT.

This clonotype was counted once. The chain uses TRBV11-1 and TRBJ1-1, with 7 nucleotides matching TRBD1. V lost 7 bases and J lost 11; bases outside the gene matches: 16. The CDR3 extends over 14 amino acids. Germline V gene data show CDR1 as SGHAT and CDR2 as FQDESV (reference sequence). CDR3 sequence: CASTPQTQGIPAFF. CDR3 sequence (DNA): TGTGCCAGCACCCCCCAGACACAGGGGATTCCGGCTTTCTTT.

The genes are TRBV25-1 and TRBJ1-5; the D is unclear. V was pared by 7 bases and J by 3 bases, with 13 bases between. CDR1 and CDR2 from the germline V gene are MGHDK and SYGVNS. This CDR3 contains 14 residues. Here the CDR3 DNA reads TGTGCCAGCAACTTAGGGATCATCAATCAGCCCCAGCATTTT. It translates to CASNLGIINQPQHF.

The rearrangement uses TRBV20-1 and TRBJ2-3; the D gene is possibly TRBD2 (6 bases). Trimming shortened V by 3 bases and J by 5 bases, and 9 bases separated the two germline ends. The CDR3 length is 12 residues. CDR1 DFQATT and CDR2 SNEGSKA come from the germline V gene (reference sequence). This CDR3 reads CSASGSRDTQYF. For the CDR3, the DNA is TGCAGTGCTAGCGGGAGTAGAGATACGCAGTATTTT.

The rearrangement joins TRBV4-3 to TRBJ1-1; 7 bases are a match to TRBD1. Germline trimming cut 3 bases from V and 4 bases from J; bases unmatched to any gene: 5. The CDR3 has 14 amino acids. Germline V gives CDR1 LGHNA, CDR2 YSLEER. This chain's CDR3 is CASSHQTGSTEAFF. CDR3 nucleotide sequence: TGCGCCAGCAGCCATCAGACAGGGAGCACTGAAGCTTTCTTT.

This chain's CDR3 is CASSQRNRADEQYF. Written as DNA, the CDR3 is TGTGCCAGCAGCCAACGGAACAGGGCGGACGAGCAGTACTTC. V is TRBV14 and J is TRBJ2-7, with a tentative D call TRBD1 (6 bases). V lost 2 bases, J lost 5 bases, and 13 bases lay in between. From germline, CDR1 is SGHDN and CDR2 FVKESK. The CDR3 loop spans 14 amino acids.

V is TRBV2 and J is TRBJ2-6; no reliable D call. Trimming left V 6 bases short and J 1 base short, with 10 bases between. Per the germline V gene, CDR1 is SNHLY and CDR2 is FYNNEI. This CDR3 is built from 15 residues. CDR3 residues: CASRAAESGANVLTF. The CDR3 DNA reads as TGTGCCAGCAGGGCCGCAGAGTCTGGGGCCAACGTCCTGACTTTC.

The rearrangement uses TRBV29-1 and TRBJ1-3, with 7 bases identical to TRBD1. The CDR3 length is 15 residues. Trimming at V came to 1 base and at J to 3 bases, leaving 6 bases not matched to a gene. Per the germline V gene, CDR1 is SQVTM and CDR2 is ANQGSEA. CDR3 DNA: TGCAGCGTTGAAGGCAGGGGGATGGTTGGAAACACCATATATTTT. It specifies CSVEGRGMVGNTIYF.

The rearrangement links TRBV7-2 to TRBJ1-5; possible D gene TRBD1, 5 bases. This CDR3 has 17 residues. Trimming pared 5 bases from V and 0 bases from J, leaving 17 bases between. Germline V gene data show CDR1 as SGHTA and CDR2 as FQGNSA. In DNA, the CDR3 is TGTGCCAGCAGCCGACAGATAGTGCAGACTAGCAATCAGCCCCAGCATTTT. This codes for CASSRQIVQTSNQPQHF.

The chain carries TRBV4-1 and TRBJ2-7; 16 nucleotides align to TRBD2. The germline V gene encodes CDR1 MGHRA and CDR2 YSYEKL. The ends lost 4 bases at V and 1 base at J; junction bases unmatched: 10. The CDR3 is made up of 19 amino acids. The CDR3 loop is CASSPDPGLAGGISYEQYF. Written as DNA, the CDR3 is TGCGCCAGCAGCCCAGACCCGGGACTAGCGGGAGGGATTTCCTACGAGCAGTACTTC.

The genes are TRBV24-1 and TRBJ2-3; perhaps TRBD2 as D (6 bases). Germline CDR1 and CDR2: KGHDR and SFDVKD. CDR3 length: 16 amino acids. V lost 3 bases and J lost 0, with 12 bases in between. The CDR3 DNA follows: TGTGCCACCAGTGATCCCCGGGACTCGAGCACAGATACGCAGTATTTT. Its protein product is CATSDPRDSSTDTQYF.

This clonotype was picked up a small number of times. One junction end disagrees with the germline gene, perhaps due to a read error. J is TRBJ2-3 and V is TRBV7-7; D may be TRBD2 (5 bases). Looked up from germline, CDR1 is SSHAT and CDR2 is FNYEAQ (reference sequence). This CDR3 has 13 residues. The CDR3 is CASSPPGKDTQYF. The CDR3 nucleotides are TGTGCTAGCAGCCCGCCCGGGAAAGATACGCAGTATTTT.

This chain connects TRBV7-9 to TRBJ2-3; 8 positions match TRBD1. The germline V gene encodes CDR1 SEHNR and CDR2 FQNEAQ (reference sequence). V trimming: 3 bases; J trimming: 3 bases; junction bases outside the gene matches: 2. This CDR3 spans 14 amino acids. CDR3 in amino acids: CASSFRGLTDTQYF. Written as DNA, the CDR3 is TGTGCCAGCAGCTTCAGGGGGCTTACAGATACGCAGTATTTT. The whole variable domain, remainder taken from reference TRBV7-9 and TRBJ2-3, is DTGVSQNPRHKITKRGQNVTFRCDPISEHNRLYWYRQTLGQGPEFLTYFQNEAQLEKSRLLSDRFSAERPKGSFSTLEIQRTEQGDSAMYLCASSFRGLTDTQYFGPGTRLTVL.

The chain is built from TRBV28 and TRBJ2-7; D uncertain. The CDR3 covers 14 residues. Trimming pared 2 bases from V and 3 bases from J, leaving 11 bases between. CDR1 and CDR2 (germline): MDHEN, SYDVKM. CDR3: CASSLTGAIYEQYF. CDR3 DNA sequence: TGTGCCAGCAGTTTAACTGGAGCGATCTACGAGCAGTACTTC. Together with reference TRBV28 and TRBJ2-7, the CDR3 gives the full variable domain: DVKVTQSSRYLVKRTGEKVFLECVQDMDHENMFWYRQDPGLGLRLIYFSYDVKMKEKGDIPEGYSVSREKKERFSLILESASTNQTSMYLCASSLTGAIYEQYFGPGTRLTVT.

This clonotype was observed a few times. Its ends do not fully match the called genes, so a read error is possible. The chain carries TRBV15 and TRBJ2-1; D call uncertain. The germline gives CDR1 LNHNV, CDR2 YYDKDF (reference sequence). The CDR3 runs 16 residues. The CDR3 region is CATSRPVGTSNNEQFF. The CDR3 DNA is TGTGCCACCAGCAGACCCGTAGGAACCTCCAACAATGAGCAGTTCTTC.

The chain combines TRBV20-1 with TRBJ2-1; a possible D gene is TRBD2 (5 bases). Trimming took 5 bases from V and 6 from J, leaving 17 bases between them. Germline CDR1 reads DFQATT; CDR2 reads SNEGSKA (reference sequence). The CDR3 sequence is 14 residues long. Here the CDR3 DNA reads TGCAGTGCTCCTAACACGGGCCGGGGCAATGAGCAGTTCTTC. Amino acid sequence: CSAPNTGRGNEQFF.

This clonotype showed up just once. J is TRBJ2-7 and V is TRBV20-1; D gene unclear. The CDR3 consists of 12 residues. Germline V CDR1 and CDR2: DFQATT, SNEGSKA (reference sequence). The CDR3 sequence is CRARGPRHEQYF. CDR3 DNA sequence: TGCAGGGCGAGAGGTCCCAGACACGAGCAGTACTTC.